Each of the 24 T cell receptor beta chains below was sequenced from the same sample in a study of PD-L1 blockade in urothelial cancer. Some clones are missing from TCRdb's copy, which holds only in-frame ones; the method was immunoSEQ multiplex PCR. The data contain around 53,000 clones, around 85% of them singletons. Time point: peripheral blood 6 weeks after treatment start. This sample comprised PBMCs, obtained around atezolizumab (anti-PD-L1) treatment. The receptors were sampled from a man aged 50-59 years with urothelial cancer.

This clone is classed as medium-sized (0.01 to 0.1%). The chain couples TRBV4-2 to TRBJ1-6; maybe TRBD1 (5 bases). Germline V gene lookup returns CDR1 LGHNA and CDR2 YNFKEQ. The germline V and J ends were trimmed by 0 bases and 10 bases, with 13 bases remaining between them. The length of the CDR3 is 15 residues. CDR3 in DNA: TGTGCCAGCAGCCAAGAGGAGGGGCGGCAATCACCCCTCCACTTT. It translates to CASSQEEGRQSPLHF.

The CDR3 DNA follows: TGTGCCAGCAGTGCATACAATGAGCAGTTCTTC. This gives the protein CASSAYNEQFF. The rearrangement joins TRBV25-1 to TRBJ2-1; D is uncertain. Trimming left V 4 bases short and J 4 bases short, with 2 bases between. Germline V lookup: CDR1 MGHDK, CDR2 SYGVNS. The CDR3 sequence is 11 residues long. Together with reference TRBV25-1 and TRBJ2-1, the CDR3 gives the full variable domain: EADIYQTPRYLVIGTGKKITLECSQTMGHDKMYWYQQDPGMELHLIHYSYGVNSTEKGDLSSESTVSRIRTEHFPLTLESARPSHTSQYLCASSAYNEQFFGPGTRLTVL.

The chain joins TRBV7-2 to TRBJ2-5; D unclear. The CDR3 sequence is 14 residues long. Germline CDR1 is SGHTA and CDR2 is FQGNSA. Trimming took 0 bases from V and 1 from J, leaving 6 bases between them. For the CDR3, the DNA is TGTGCCAGCAGCTTAGCGCTAATCCAAGAGACCCAGTACTTC. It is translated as CASSLALIQETQYF. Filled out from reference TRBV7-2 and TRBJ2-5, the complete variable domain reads GAGVSQSPSNKVTEKGKDVELRCDPISGHTALYWYRQSLGQGLEFLIYFQGNSAPDKSGLPSDRFSAERTGGSVSTLTIQRTQQEDSAVYLCASSLALIQETQYFGPGTRLLVL.

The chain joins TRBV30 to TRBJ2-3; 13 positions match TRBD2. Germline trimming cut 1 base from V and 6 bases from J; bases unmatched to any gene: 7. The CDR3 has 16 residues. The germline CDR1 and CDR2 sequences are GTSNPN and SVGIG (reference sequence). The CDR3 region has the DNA TGTGCCTGGAGTGGGGTACTAGCGGGGGGGCCGGATACGCAGTATTTT. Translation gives CAWSGVLAGGPDTQYF.

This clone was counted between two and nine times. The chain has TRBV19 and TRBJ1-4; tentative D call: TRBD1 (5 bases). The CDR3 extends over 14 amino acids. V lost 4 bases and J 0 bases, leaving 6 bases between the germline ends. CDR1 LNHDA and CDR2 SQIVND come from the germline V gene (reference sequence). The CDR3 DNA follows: TGTGCCAGTAGTAAGACAGCAACTAATGAAAAACTGTTTTTT. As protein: CASSKTATNEKLFF.

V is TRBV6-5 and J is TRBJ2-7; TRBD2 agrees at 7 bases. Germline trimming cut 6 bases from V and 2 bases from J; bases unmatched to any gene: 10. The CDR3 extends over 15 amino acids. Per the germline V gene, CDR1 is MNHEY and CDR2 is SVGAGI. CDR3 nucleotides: TGTGCCAGCAGCCTCCGGGCAGGGACTACCTACGAGCAGTACTTC. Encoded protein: CASSLRAGTTYEQYF.

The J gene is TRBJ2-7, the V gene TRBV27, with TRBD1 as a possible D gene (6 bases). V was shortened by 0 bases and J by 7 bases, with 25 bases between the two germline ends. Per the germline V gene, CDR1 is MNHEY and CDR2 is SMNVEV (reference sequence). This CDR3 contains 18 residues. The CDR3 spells CASSLSLQYRATTKEQYF. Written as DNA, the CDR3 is TGTGCCAGCAGTTTATCCTTACAATACAGGGCCACCACTAAAGAGCAGTACTTC.

The CDR3 loop reads CASRWTGVTGELFF. The CDR3 DNA reads as TGTGCCAGCCGCTGGACAGGGGTCACCGGGGAGCTGTTTTTT. This rearrangement joins TRBV27 to TRBJ2-2; 9 nucleotides line up with TRBD1. Germline values: CDR1 MNHEY, CDR2 SMNVEV (reference sequence). This CDR3 is 14 amino acids long. V shed 8 bases and J 4 bases; nucleotides not matched to a gene: 5.

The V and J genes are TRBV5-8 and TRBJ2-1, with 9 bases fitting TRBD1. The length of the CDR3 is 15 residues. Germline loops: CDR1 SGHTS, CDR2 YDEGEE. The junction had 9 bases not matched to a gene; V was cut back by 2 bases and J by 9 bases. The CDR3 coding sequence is TGTGCCAGCAGCTTTAGGACAGGGGCCTTGGGTGAGCAGTTCTTC. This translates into CASSFRTGALGEQFF. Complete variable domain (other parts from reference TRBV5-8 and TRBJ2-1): EAGVTQSPTHLIKTRGQQATLRCSPISGHTSVYWYQQALGLGLQFLLWYDEGEERNRGNFPPRFSGRQFPNYSSELNVNALELEDSALYLCASSFRTGALGEQFFGPGTRLTVL.

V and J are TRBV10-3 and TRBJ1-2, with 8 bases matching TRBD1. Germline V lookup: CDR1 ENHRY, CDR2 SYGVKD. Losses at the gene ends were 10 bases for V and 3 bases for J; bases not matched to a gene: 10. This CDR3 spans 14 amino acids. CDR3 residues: CATFSPGQDYGYTF. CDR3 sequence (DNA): TGTGCCACCTTTTCCCCGGGACAGGACTATGGCTACACCTTC.

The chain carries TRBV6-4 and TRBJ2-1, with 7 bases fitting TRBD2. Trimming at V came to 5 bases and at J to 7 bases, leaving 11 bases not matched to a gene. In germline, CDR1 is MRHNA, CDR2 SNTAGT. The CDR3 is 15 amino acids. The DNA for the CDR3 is TGTGCCAGCAGTTTTTTCGGGACTACCCCGAATGAGCAGTTCTTC. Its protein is CASSFFGTTPNEQFF.

The CDR3, as DNA: TGTGCCAGCAGCTTAGGACAGGGCCCCGCCTACGAGCAGTACTTC. It encodes CASSLGQGPAYEQYF. V usage is TRBV7-3 and J usage is TRBJ2-7; 8 bases map to TRBD1. V lost 2 bases to trimming and J lost 2 bases; unmatched junction nucleotides: 5. Germline assignment: CDR1 SGHTA and CDR2 FQGTGA. The CDR3 is 15 amino acids.

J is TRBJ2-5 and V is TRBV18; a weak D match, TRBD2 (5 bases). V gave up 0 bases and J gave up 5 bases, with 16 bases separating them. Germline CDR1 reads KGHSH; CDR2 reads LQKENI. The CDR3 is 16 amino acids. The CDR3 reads CASSPPRTYGEETQYF. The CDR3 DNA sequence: TGTGCCAGCTCACCACCTAGGACGTACGGGGAGGAGACCCAGTACTTC.

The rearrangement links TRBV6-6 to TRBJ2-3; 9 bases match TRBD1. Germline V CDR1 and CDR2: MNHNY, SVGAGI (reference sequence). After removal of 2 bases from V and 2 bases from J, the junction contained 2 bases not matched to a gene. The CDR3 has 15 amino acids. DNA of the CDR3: TGTGCCAGCAGTTACGGGGACAGGGTCACAGATACGCAGTATTTT. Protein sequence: CASSYGDRVTDTQYF.

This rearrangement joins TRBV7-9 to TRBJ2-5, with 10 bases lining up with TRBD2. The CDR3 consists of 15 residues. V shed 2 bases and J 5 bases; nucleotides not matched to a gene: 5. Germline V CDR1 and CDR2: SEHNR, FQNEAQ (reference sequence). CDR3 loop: CASSLLAGVRETQYF. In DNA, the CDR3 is TGTGCCAGCAGCTTACTAGCGGGGGTACGGGAGACCCAGTACTTC.

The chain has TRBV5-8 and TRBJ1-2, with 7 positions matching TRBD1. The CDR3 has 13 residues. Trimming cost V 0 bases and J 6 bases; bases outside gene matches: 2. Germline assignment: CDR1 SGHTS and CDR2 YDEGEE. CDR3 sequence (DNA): TGTGCCAGCAGCTTGGCCGGGACAGATGGCTACACCTTC. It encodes CASSLAGTDGYTF. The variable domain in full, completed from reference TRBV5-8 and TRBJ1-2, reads EAGVTQSPTHLIKTRGQQATLRCSPISGHTSVYWYQQALGLGLQFLLWYDEGEERNRGNFPPRFSGRQFPNYSSELNVNALELEDSALYLCASSLAGTDGYTFGSGTRLTVV.

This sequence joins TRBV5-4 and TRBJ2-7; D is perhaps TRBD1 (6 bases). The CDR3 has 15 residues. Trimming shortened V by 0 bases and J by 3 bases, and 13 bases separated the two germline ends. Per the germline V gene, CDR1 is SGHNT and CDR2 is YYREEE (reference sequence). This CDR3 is CASSLALGQNYEQYF. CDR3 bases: TGTGCCAGCAGCTTGGCCCTAGGACAGAACTACGAGCAGTACTTC.

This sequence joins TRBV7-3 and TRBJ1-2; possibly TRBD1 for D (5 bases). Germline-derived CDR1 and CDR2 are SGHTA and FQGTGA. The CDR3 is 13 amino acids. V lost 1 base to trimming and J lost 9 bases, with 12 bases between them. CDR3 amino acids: CASSLIGRARYTF. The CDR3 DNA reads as TGTGCCAGCAGCTTAATCGGCAGGGCCCGCTACACCTTC.

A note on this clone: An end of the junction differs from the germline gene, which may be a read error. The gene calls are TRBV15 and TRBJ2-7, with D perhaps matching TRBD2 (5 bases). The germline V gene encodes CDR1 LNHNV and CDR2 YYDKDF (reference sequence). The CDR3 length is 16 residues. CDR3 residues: CATSGDRSGRLKEQYF. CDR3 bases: TGTGCCACCAGCGGAGATAGGAGCGGACGGCTTAAGGAGCAGTACTTC.

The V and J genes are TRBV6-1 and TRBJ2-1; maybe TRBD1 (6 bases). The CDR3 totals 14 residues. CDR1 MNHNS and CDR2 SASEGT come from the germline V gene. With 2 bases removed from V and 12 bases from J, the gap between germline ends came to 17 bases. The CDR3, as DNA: TGTGCCAGCAGTGAAAGGGACAAGCGCGTCGTGCAGTTCTTC. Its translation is CASSERDKRVVQFF.

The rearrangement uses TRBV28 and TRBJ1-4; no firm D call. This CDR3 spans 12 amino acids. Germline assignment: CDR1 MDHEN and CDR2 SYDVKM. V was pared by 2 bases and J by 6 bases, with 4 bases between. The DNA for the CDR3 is TGTGCCAGCAGTTTAGAGGATGAAAAACTGTTTTTT. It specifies CASSLEDEKLFF.

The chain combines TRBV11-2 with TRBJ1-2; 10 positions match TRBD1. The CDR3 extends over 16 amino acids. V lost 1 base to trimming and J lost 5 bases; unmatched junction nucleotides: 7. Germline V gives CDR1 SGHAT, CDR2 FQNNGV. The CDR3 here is CASSLAIRQGAYGYTF. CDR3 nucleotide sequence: TGTGCCAGCAGCTTAGCCATCAGACAGGGGGCTTATGGCTACACCTTC.

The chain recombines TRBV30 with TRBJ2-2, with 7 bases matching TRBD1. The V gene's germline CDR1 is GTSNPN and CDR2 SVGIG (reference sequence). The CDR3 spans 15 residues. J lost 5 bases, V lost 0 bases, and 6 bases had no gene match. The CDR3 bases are TGTGCCTGGAGTGTACTGGCACAGGGGACCGGGGAGCTGTTTTTT. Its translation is CAWSVLAQGTGELFF.

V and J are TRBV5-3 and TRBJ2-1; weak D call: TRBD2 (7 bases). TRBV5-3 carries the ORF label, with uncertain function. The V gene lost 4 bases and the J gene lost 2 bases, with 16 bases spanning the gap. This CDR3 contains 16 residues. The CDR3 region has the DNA TGTGCCAGAAGCCAGCTCGGGGGGCTCCCCTACAATGAGCAGTTCTTC. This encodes CARSQLGGLPYNEQFF.